Included here is one TCR beta chain sequence, with context. Its target is not known. Clones were sequenced by immunoSEQ multiplex PCR, and TCRdb holds only the in-frame ones, with some missing. The repertoire holds around 79,000 clones, around nine tenths seen once, with approximately 0.63% in the top ten. These data come from a study of OX40 agonist ivuxolimab in advanced cancers. Study in general: Dosing consisted of intravenous ivuxolimab at 0.01 to 10 mg/kg every 2 weeks. General study points: The study observed clonal expansion of CD4+ and CD8+ blood T cells by week 6 at 0.1 to 3.0 mg/kg.

V lost 5 bases and J lost 0, with 5 bases in between. CDR3 length: 12 residues. Germline assignment: CDR1 SQVTM and CDR2 ANQGSEA. The source of this sequence is an adult with an advanced solid tumor such as melanoma, head and neck, liver or kidney cancer. The J gene is TRBJ1-5, the V gene TRBV29-1; no reliable D call. Sequenced here: CD4+ or CD8+ T cells sorted from blood, sampled in a trial of the OX40 agonist ivuxolimab. This CDR3 reads CSVTDSNQPQHF. Written as DNA, the CDR3 is TGCAGCGTTACAGATAGCAATCAGCCCCAGCATTTT.